Listed here is a single TCR beta chain. This entry is derived from a study of blood T cell repertoires in COVID-19. Followed over time, Seattle patients had been enrolled while infection was active. Generated by immunoSEQ multiplex PCR, the TCRdb table keeps only in-frame clones and is missing some. The repertoire consists of around 60,000 clones, with 65% to 80% occurring once and the leading ten covering approximately 18%. V shed 0 bases, J shed 4 bases, and the junction held 4 bases outside the gene matches. The CDR3 contains 15 residues. CDR1 and CDR2 (germline): SGHNT, YENEEA. The source of this sequence is a man aged 30 to 45 with COVID-19, enrolled during active disease. The specimen was peripheral blood. The chain combines TRBV11-3 with TRBJ2-7; 9 nucleotides match TRBD2. The CDR3 region is CASSLERGGQYEQYF. CDR3 nucleotides: TGTGCCAGCAGCTTAGAGCGGGGGGGCCAGTACGAGCAGTACTTC.